Below are 23 T cell receptor beta chains sequenced from a single sample in a study of T cells after yellow fever vaccination. TCRdb ran MiXCR on the 5' RACE reads and lists one entry per CDR3 protein. Among 360,000 or so distinct CDR3 sequences listed, 11% were seen once. The source material was PBMCs, sampled on the day of the first yellow fever vaccination. The receptors stem from a man between 18 and 35 years old who received the YFV17D yellow fever vaccine.

This clonotype was observed a few times. The V call is TRBV5-1, the J call TRBJ1-1; TRBD1 aligns across 9 bases. Per germline, CDR1 SGHRS and CDR2 YFSETQ. The CDR3 contains 16 residues. Germline trimming cut 3 bases from V and 4 bases from J; bases unmatched to any gene: 10. This CDR3 is CASSSPGQGIRTEAFF. In nucleotides, the CDR3 is TGCGCCAGCAGCTCCCCGGGACAGGGCATCCGCACTGAAGCTTTCTTT.

This clonotype was recorded a few times. V is TRBV13 and J is TRBJ2-1; 8 bases map to TRBD2. V lost 7 bases to trimming and J lost 7 bases; unmatched junction nucleotides: 3. The length of the CDR3 is 12 residues. In germline, CDR1 is PRHDT, CDR2 FYEKMQ (reference sequence). In DNA, the CDR3 is TGTGCCAGCAAGCGGGGGCTTAATGAGCAGTTCTTC. Translated: CASKRGLNEQFF.

This clonotype was picked up a small number of times. This chain links TRBV29-1 with TRBJ2-1, with D uncertain. Germline V gene sequence: CDR1 SQVTM, CDR2 ANQGSEA. The CDR3 consists of 12 residues. With 6 bases removed from V and 2 bases from J, the gap between germline ends came to 8 bases. The CDR3 DNA reads as TGCAGCGTCTCGGAAACCTACAATGAGCAGTTCTTC. Its protein is CSVSETYNEQFF.

V gene TRBV5-5 combines with J gene TRBJ1-2, with TRBD1 as a possible D gene (5 bases). This CDR3 contains 15 residues. V was pared by 4 bases and J by 0 bases, with 13 bases between. Germline loops: CDR1 SGHKS, CDR2 YYEKEE (reference sequence). In nucleotides, the CDR3 is TGTGCCAGCAGCCTCAGGCAGGGAACTAACTATGGCTACACCTTC. Its protein product is CASSLRQGTNYGYTF.

The table lists this clonotype with many counts. This rearrangement joins TRBV7-9 to TRBJ2-7; D is ambiguous. The CDR3 length is 14 residues. V was trimmed by 3 bases and J by 2 bases, leaving 11 bases between them. Germline V gives CDR1 SEHNR, CDR2 FQNEAQ (reference sequence). As DNA, the CDR3 is TGTGCCAGCAGCTTCGGTGGGCAGACCTACGAGCAGTACGTC. It translates to CASSFGGQTYEQYV.

In its sample, this clonotype was seen a few times. V usage is TRBV4-1 and J usage is TRBJ2-7, with TRBD1 matching 9 bases. The CDR3 has 15 amino acids. Germline lookup yields CDR1 MGHRA and CDR2 YSYEKL. V lost 5 bases and J lost 4; bases outside the gene matches: 9. The CDR3 reads CASSTHPGQGYEQYF. The CDR3, as DNA: TGCGCCAGCAGCACACATCCGGGACAGGGATACGAGCAGTACTTC.

This clonotype was picked up many times. The chain joins TRBV29-1 to TRBJ2-7; D is undetermined. Germline V gives CDR1 SQVTM, CDR2 ANQGSEA. Trimming took 5 bases from V and 7 from J, leaving 15 bases between them. The CDR3 spans 12 residues. Here the CDR3 DNA reads TGCAGCGTTAGCTCGGCCGAACGGGAGCAGTACTTC. Protein: CSVSSAEREQYF.

This clonotype has more than one count but fewer than ten. V and J are TRBV4-1 and TRBJ1-1, with D uncertain. The V gene's germline CDR1 is MGHRA and CDR2 YSYEKL. Deletions cut 1 base from V and 1 base from J, with 13 bases between. The CDR3 runs to 16 residues. CDR3 bases: TGCGCCAGCAGCCAAGGGATAGGGAGAGGGAACACTGAAGCTTTCTTT. This codes for CASSQGIGRGNTEAFF.

There are a few counts of this clonotype. The rearrangement uses TRBV20-1 and TRBJ1-2, with D perhaps matching TRBD1 (6 bases). Trimming removed 6 bases from V and 7 bases from J, with 18 bases in between. Per the germline V gene, CDR1 is DFQATT and CDR2 is SNEGSKA (reference sequence). CDR3 length: 13 residues. The CDR3 is CSADDRSRGGYTF. The CDR3 DNA follows: TGCAGTGCCGACGACAGGTCAAGAGGTGGCTACACCTTC.

The V call is TRBV6-2 or TRBV6-3, the J call TRBJ2-7; tentatively, D is TRBD1 or TRBD2 (6 bases each). The CDR3 is made up of 14 amino acids. V was clipped by 5 bases and J by 3 bases, with 14 bases between them. Germline-derived CDR1 and CDR2 are MNHEY and SVGEGT. Here the CDR3 reads CASSLSGGLYEQYV. CDR3 nucleotides: TGTGCCAGCAGTCTATCTGGGGGGCTCTACGAGCAGTACGTC.

The rearrangement uses TRBV4-2 and TRBJ2-7, with D possibly being TRBD1 or TRBD2 (5 bases each). CDR1 and CDR2 (germline): LGHNA, YNFKEQ. The V end was cut by 0 bases, the J end by 6 bases, with 12 bases between. This CDR3 has 14 residues. The CDR3 is CASSQDLGVSEQYF. As DNA, the CDR3 is TGTGCCAGCAGCCAAGACTTGGGGGTGAGCGAGCAGTACTTC.

The chain employs TRBV30 and TRBJ2-1, with 9 bases matching TRBD2. CDR3 size: 14 residues. Unmatched junction bases numbered 3, after V lost 2 bases and J lost 4 bases. Germline loops: CDR1 GTSNPN, CDR2 SVGIG (reference sequence). The CDR3 DNA sequence: TGTGCCTGGAGTCCTGCGGGGGGGTACAATGAGCAGTTCTTC. Its translation: CAWSPAGGYNEQFF.

The V call is TRBV23-1, the J call TRBJ2-7; 7 bases fit TRBD1. TRBV23-1 is identified as an open reading frame with a role that is uncertain. The CDR3 totals 14 residues. The V segment lost 9 bases and the J segment 2 bases; nucleotides outside the gene matches: 10. CDR3: CASRPRGFTYEQYF. CDR3 bases: TGCGCCAGTAGACCCAGGGGGTTTACCTACGAGCAGTACTTC.

Only a few counts were recorded for this clonotype. The chain links TRBV10-1 to TRBJ2-7; tentative D call: TRBD1 (6 bases). This CDR3 comprises 14 residues. The germline V and J ends were trimmed by 3 bases and 5 bases, with 14 bases remaining between them. Germline lookup yields CDR1 WNHNN and CDR2 SYGVQD (reference sequence). In nucleotides, the CDR3 is TGCGCCAGCAGTGAAGGGGGACCGGCCGACGAGCAGTACTTC. Amino acids: CASSEGGPADEQYF.

The sample holds a few counts of this clonotype. CDR3 in amino acids: CASSRSGGAIQETQYF. CDR3 nucleotides: TGTGCCAGCAGCCGCAGCGGGGGGGCCATCCAAGAGACCCAGTACTTC. The chain recombines TRBV11-2 with TRBJ2-5; 10 bases are a match to TRBD2. The CDR3 loop spans 16 amino acids. J gave up 1 base and V 5 bases, and 7 bases lay outside the gene matches. Germline values: CDR1 SGHAT, CDR2 FQNNGV.

This chain uses TRBV12-3 or TRBV12-4 with TRBJ2-7; possibly TRBD1 for D (5 bases). The CDR3 contains 13 residues. V lost 2 bases to trimming and J lost 4 bases, with 9 bases between them. The CDR3 DNA follows: TGTGCCAGCAGTTTATGGTCAGGGTACGAGCAGTACTTC. It specifies CASSLWSGYEQYF.

V gene TRBV19 combines with J gene TRBJ1-2; maybe TRBD1 (5 bases). Between the trimmed V and J ends, which lost 4 bases and 8 bases, there was a span of 20 bases. The germline gives CDR1 LNHDA, CDR2 SQIVND (reference sequence). The CDR3 extends over 15 amino acids. DNA of the CDR3: TGTGCCAGTAGTACCTCCGGGGGACGGGTTGGCGGCTACACCTTC. Its translation is CASSTSGGRVGGYTF.

This chain connects TRBV6-2 or TRBV6-3 to TRBJ2-7; D may be TRBD1 or TRBD2 (5 bases each). The CDR3 consists of 15 residues. V lost 5 bases, J lost 2 bases, and 16 bases lay in between. Germline V gene lookup returns CDR1 MNHEY and CDR2 SVGEGT. The CDR3 protein is CASSTRDAAPYEQYV. The CDR3 DNA reads as TGTGCCAGCAGTACACGGGACGCAGCGCCCTACGAGCAGTACGTC.

The sample holds a few counts of this clonotype. The chain is built from TRBV7-3 and TRBJ1-2; no reliable D call. Trimming stripped 8 bases from V and 2 bases from J, with 18 bases between. Germline-derived CDR1 and CDR2 are SGHTA and FQGTGA. The CDR3 is 15 residues long. The CDR3 loop reads CASPQGTRGNYGYTF. The CDR3 DNA follows: TGTGCCAGCCCCCAAGGAACCAGAGGGAACTATGGCTACACCTTC.

This clonotype was detected a few times. The chain employs TRBV21-1 and TRBJ1-5; the DNA was not used to check the table's D call, TRBD1. TRBV21-1 is reported as a pseudogene. CDR3 length: 16 amino acids. The chain's CDR3 is CASSPKKGEINQPQHF. The CDR3 region has the DNA TGTGCCAGCAGCCCGAAGAAGGGCGAGATCAATCAGCCCCAGCATTTT.

This clonotype was counted between two and nine times. The chain joins TRBV7-2 to TRBJ1-2; D gene ambiguous. Germline lookup yields CDR1 SGHTA and CDR2 FQGNSA. This CDR3 region has 13 residues. With 5 bases removed from V and 9 bases from J, the gap between germline ends came to 16 bases. Written as DNA, the CDR3 is TGTGCCAGCAGCCCAGACCCGACTGGGAGCTACACCTTC. This sequence encodes CASSPDPTGSYTF. Filled out from reference TRBV7-2 and TRBJ1-2, the complete variable domain reads GAGVSQSPSNKVTEKGKDVELRCDPISGHTALYWYRQSLGQGLEFLIYFQGNSAPDKSGLPSDRFSAERTGGSVSTLTIQRTQQEDSAVYLCASSPDPTGSYTFGSGTRLTVV.

The V call is TRBV7-9, the J call TRBJ2-3, with D possibly called TRBD1 or TRBD2 (6 bases each). The CDR3 is 15 amino acids. The ends were cut back, 3 bases at V and 5 bases at J, with 15 bases in the middle. Germline assignment: CDR1 SEHNR and CDR2 FQNEAQ (reference sequence). The CDR3 nucleotides read TGTGCCAGCAGCTTGGGGGGCGGGGTACGAGATACGCAGTATTTT. It is translated as CASSLGGGVRDTQYF.

This sequence joins TRBV4-3 and TRBJ2-3; 7 nucleotides agree with TRBD1. J was trimmed by 8 bases and V by 0 bases; bases with no gene match: 11. The CDR3 has 16 amino acids. Germline lookup yields CDR1 LGHNA and CDR2 YSLEER. The CDR3 is CASSQDRGQGSVTQYF. The CDR3 DNA follows: TGCGCCAGCAGCCAAGATAGGGGGCAGGGGTCTGTTACGCAGTATTTT.